This entry features one TCR beta chain sequence. The entry originates in a study of blood T cell repertoires in COVID-19. Using immunoSEQ multiplex PCR, the repertoire was profiled, and TCRdb retains in-frame clones only, with some absent. This sample carries 250,000 to 300,000 clones, 83% of them seen once, and the ten largest clones take approximately 6%. Losses at the gene ends were 8 bases for V and 6 bases for J; bases not matched to a gene: 7. Germline V gene data show CDR1 as SNHLY and CDR2 as FYNNEI. CDR3 size: 14 residues. This sequence joins TRBV2 and TRBJ2-2; 9 nucleotides align to TRBD1. The source is an elderly man with acute or convalescent COVID-19. Sequencing was performed on peripheral blood. In nucleotides, the CDR3 is TGTGCCAGCGGGGGACAGGGTATCGCCGGGGAGCTGTTTTTT. Translation: CASGGQGIAGELFF.